This T cell receptor beta chain was found in a study of lymphopenia after photon versus proton radiotherapy (dated by TCRdb to about 2019). In terms of the full investigation: The immunological effects of photon versus proton radiation therapy were compared in patients with gastrointestinal tumors who developed high-grade lymphopenia. A cohort of some 20 patients with gastrointestinal tumors who received either photon or proton therapy and subsequently developed lymphopenia was included. The study was designed to characterize how the impact on the immune system differs between the two radiation modalities. What the study reported, not specific to this receptor: After the lymphocyte count nadir, photon-treated repertoires showed oligoclonal expansion, especially of CD8+ Temra cells, which drove the drop in diversity. Across the cohort, an inverse correlation was found between a larger post-nadir drop in TCR diversity and overall survival time among patients who died. The survival association was assessed only in patients who died, and better survival with proton therapy was presented by the authors as a possibility rather than a demonstrated result. Proton-treated patients stayed relatively stable during treatment, while photon-treated patients lost naive T cells and TCR diversity and gained effector/memory populations.

The library was built by means of the immunoSEQ multiplex PCR assay. Deep sequencing of rearranged TCR beta loci, alongside multiparametric flow cytometry, was used to profile T cell repertoires. Imported from immuneACCESS, the table was reduced by TCRdb to in-frame sequences with V and J called. These copies leave out some clones; in studies compared against another copy, an unresolved V gene accounts for under half, and the cause of the remainder is not known. The sample yields about 20,000 clones; approximately 84% were counted once. Jointly, the top ten make up roughly 2.8% of the sample. In regard to this clone: It lacks a known antigen. No per-base quality is available; no much larger clone lies one base away.

V loses 0 bases of germline sequence and J loses 4 bases, and the interval between the two ends is 13 bases. The CDR3 goes from the cysteine to the phenylalanine over 15 residues. CDR3 DNA is the only sequence kept; it has 45 bases, read in frame from the first base. Based on the germline V gene, the CDR1 and CDR2 sequences are SGDLS and YYNGEE. The sequence derives from a woman aged 45-65 years with pancreatic cancer. Here the chain combines TRBV9 and TRBJ1-1; a confident D gene designation cannot be given. Sequenced here: peripheral blood, sampled from a patient treated with photon-based radiotherapy. The nucleotides read TGTGCCAGCAGCGTAGGTTTGGGGAGACCCACTGAAGCTTTCTTT. Its translation reads: CASSVGLGRPTEAFF.